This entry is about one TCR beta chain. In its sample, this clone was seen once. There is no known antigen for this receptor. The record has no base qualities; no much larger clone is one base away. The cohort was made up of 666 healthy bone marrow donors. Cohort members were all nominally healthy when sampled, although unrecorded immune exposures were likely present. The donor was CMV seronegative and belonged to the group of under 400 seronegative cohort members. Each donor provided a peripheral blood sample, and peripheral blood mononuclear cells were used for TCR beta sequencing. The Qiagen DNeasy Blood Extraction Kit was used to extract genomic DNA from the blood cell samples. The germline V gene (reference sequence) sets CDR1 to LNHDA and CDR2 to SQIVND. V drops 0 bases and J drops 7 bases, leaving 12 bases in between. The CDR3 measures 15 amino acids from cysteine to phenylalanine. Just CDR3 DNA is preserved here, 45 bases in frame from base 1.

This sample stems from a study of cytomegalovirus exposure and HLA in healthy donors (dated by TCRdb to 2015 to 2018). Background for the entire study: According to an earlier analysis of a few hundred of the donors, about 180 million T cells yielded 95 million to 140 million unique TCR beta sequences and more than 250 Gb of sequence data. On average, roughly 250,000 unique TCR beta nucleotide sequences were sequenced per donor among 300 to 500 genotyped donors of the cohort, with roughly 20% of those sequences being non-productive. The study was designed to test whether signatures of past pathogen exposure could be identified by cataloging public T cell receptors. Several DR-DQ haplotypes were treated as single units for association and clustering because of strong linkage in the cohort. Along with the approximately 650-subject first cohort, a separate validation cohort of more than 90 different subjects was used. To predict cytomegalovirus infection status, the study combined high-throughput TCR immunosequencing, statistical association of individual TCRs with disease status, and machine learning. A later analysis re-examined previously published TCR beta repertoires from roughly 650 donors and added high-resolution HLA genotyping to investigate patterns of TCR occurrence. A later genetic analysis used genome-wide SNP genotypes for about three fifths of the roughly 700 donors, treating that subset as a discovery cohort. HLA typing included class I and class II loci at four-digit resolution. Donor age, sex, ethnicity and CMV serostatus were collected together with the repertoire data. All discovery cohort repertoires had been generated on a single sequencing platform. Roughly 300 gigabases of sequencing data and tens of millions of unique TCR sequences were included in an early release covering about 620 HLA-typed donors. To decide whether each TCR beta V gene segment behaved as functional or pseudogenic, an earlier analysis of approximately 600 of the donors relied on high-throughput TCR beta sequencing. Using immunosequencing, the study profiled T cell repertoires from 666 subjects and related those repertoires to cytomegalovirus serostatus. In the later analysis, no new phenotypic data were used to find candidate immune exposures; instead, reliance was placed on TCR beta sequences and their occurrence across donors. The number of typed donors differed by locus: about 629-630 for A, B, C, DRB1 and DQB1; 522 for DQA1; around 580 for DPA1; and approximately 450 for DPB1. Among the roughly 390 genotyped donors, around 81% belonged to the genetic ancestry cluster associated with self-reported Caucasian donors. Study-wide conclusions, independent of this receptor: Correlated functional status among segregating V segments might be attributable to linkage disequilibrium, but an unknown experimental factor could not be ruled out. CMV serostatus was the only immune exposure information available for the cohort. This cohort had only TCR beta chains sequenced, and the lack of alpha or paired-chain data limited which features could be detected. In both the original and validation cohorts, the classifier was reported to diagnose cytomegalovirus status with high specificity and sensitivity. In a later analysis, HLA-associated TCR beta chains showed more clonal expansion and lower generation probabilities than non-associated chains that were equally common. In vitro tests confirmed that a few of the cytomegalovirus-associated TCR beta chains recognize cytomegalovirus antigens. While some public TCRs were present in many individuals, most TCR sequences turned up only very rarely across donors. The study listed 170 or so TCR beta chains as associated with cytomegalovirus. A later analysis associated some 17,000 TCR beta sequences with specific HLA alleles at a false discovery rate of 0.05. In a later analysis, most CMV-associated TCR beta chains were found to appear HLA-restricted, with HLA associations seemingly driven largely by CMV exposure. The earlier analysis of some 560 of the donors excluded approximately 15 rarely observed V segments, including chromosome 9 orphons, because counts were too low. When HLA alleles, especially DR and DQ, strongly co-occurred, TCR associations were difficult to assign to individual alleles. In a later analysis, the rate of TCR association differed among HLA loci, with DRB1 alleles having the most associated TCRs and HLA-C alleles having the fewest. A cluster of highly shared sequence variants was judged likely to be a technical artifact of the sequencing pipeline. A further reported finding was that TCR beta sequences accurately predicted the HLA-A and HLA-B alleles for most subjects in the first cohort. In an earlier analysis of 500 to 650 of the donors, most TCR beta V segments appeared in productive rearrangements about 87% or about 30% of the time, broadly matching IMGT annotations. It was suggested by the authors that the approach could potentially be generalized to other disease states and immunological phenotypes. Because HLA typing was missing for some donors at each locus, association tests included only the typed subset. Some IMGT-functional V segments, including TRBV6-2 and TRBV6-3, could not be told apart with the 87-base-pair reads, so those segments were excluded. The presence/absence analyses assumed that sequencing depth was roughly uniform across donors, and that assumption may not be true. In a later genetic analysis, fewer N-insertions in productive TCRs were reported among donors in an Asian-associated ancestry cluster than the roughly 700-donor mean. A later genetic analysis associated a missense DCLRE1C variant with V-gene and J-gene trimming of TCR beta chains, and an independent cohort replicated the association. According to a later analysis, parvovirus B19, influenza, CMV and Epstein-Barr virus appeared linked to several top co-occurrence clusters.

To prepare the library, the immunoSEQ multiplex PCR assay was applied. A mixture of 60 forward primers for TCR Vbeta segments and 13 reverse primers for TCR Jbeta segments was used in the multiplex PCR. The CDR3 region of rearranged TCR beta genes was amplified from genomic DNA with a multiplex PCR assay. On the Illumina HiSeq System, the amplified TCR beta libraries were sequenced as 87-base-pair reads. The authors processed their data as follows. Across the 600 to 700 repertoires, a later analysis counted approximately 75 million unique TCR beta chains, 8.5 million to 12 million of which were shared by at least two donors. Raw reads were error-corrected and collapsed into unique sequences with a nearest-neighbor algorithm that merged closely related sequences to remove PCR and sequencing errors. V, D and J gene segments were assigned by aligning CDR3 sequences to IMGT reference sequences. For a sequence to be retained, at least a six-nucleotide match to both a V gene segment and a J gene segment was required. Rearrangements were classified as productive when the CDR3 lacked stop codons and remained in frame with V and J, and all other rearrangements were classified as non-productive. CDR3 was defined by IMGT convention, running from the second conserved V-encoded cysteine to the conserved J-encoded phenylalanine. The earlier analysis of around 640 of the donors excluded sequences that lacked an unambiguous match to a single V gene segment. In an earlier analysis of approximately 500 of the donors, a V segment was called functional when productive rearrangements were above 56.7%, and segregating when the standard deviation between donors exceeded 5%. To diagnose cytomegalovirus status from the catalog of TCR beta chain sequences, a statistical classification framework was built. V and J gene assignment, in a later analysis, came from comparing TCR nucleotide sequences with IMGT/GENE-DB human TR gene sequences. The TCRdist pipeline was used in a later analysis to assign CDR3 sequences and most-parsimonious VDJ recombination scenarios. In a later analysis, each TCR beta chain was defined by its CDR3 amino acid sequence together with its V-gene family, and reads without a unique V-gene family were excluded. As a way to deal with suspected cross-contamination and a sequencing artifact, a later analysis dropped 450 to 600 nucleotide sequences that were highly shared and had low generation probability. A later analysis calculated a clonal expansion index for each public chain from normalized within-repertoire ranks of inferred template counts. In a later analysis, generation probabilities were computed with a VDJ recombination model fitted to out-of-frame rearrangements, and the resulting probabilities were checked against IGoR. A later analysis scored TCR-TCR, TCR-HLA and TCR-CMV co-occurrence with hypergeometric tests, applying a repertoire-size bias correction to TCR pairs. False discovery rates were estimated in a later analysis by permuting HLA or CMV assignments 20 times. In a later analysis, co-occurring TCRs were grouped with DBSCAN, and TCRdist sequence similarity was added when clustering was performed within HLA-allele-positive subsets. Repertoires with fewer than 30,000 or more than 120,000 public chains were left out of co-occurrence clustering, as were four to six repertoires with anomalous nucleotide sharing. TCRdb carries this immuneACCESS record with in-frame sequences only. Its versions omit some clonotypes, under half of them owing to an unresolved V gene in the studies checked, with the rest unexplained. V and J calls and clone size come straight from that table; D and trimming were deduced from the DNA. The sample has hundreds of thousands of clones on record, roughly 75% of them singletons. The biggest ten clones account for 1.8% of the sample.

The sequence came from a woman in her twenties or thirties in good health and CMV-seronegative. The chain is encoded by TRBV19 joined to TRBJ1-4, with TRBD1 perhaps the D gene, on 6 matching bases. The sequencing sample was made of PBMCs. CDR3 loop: CASSIDRGAGEKLFF. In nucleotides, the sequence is TGTGCCAGTAGTATAGATCGGGGGGCTGGTGAAAAACTGTTTTTT.